This entry lists 27 T cell receptor beta chains sequenced from one sample in a study of OX40 agonist ivuxolimab in advanced cancers. Profiling relied on immunoSEQ multiplex PCR, and the TCRdb table lists in-frame clones only, not all of them. The top ten clones hold 30% to 40% of a sample with around 35,000 clones, about nine tenths of them seen once. The material was CD4+ or CD8+ T cells sorted from blood, obtained in a trial of the OX40 agonist ivuxolimab. These receptors came from an adult with an advanced solid tumor such as melanoma, head and neck, liver or kidney cancer.

The chain is built from TRBV6-5 and TRBJ2-7, with D perhaps matching TRBD1 (6 bases). V lost 6 bases, J lost 3 bases, and 12 bases lay in between. CDR3 length: 13 residues. CDR1 is MNHEY and CDR2 is SVGAGI in the germline V gene. The CDR3 nucleotides are TGTGCCAGCAGCGAGACAGGAGACTACGAGCAGTACTTC. Encoded protein: CASSETGDYEQYF.

V and J are TRBV13 and TRBJ1-3; D unresolved. V lost 3 bases and J lost 4, with 10 bases in between. In germline, CDR1 is PRHDT, CDR2 FYEKMQ (reference sequence). The CDR3 runs 14 residues. CDR3 in amino acids: CASSLFMSGNTIYF. DNA of the CDR3: TGTGCCAGCAGCTTGTTCATGTCAGGAAACACCATATATTTT.

The chain has TRBV2 and TRBJ2-5; 9 bases are a match to TRBD2. CDR3 length equals 15 residues. CDR1 SNHLY and CDR2 FYNNEI come from the germline V gene. V shed 8 bases, J shed 5 bases, and the junction held 12 bases outside the gene matches. CDR3 sequence: CASGGLAGETETQYF. The CDR3, as DNA: TGTGCCAGCGGAGGTTTAGCGGGAGAGACGGAGACCCAGTACTTC.

The chain joins TRBV11-2 to TRBJ2-1; D is perhaps TRBD1 (6 bases). In germline, CDR1 is SGHAT, CDR2 FQNNGV. The CDR3 loop spans 16 amino acids. Trimming pared 0 bases from V and 2 bases from J, leaving 11 bases between. CDR3 sequence: CASSLEAGAAYNEQFF. The CDR3 nucleotides are TGTGCCAGCAGCTTAGAGGCAGGGGCGGCCTACAATGAGCAGTTCTTC.

V is TRBV28 and J is TRBJ2-1; no clear D gene. Germline values: CDR1 MDHEN, CDR2 SYDVKM. The V gene lost 7 bases and the J gene lost 10 bases, with 29 bases spanning the gap. The CDR3 runs to 17 residues. The CDR3 reads CASNSQLLGPTFREQFF. The CDR3 DNA sequence: TGTGCCAGCAACTCCCAATTACTCGGACCAACCTTTCGGGAGCAGTTCTTC.

The genes are TRBV7-9 and TRBJ2-3, with D unclear. V dropped 7 bases and J dropped 1 base, with 3 bases sitting between them. The CDR3 is made up of 11 amino acids. Germline V gene data show CDR1 as SEHNR and CDR2 as FQNEAQ (reference sequence). The CDR3, as DNA: TGTGCCAGCAAGGGCACAGATACGCAGTATTTT. Protein product: CASKGTDTQYF.

The chain uses TRBV12-5 and TRBJ1-2; D is ambiguous. The CDR3 sequence is 11 residues long. The germline CDR1 and CDR2 sequences are LGHNT and FRNRAP. Between the trimmed V and J ends, which lost 5 bases and 4 bases, there was a span of 5 bases. The DNA of the CDR3 is TGTGCTAGTGGTGCAGGCTATGGCTACACCTTC. Translation: CASGAGYGYTF.

The rearrangement joins TRBV4-3 to TRBJ1-2; 10 bases are shared with TRBD1. The CDR3 has 15 residues. V lost 4 bases and J lost 3; bases outside the gene matches: 5. The germline CDR1 and CDR2 sequences are LGHNA and YSLEER. The DNA of the CDR3 is TGCGCCAGCAGCCTTACGACAGGGGGCGACTATGGCTACACCTTC. Protein sequence: CASSLTTGGDYGYTF.

The chain joins TRBV9 to TRBJ1-5, with 7 bases fitting TRBD1. Trimming took 0 bases from V and 4 from J; bases not matched to a gene: 4. The CDR3 sequence is 15 residues long. From germline, CDR1 is SGDLS and CDR2 YYNGEE. DNA of the CDR3: TGTGCCAGCAGCGTAGGGTCAGGGGGGAATCAGCCCCAGCATTTT. Amino acid sequence: CASSVGSGGNQPQHF. The entire variable domain, with the rest obtained from reference TRBV9 and TRBJ1-5, is as follows: DSGVTQTPKHLITATGQRVTLRCSPRSGDLSVYWYQQSLDQGLQFLIQYYNGEERAKGNILERFSAQQFPDLHSELNLSSLELGDSALYFCASSVGSGGNQPQHFGDGTRLSIL.

Only one count was recorded for this clone. The rearrangement joins TRBV27 to TRBJ1-1; TRBD1 is a possible D gene (5 bases). The V gene lost 3 bases and the J gene lost 8 bases, with 7 bases spanning the gap. Germline V gives CDR1 MNHEY, CDR2 SMNVEV (reference sequence). This CDR3 is 11 amino acids long. The CDR3 here is CASSLGGEAFF. The DNA for the CDR3 is TGTGCCAGCAGTTTGGGGGGAGAAGCTTTCTTT.

The chain uses TRBV4-3 and TRBJ1-2, with 8 positions matching TRBD1. J lost 2 bases, V lost 1 base, and 6 bases had no gene match. The CDR3 runs to 16 residues. Germline V CDR1 and CDR2: LGHNA, YSLEER. The CDR3 spells CASSQGVGQGNYGYTF. CDR3 bases: TGCGCCAGCAGCCAAGGAGTCGGACAGGGAAACTATGGCTACACCTTC.

As to this clone: One junction end disagrees with the germline gene, perhaps due to a read error. The chain couples TRBV6-5 to TRBJ1-2; tentative D call: TRBD1 (5 bases). The CDR3 runs 15 residues. The V gene's germline CDR1 is MNHEY and CDR2 SVGAGI. CDR3 in amino acids: CASSYGGSGHYGYAF. CDR3 DNA sequence: TGTGCCAGCAGTTACGGGGGAAGCGGGCACTATGGCTACGCCTTC.

J is TRBJ1-1 and V is TRBV9, with 10 bases fitting TRBD1. CDR1 SGDLS and CDR2 YYNGEE come from the germline V gene. Trimming removed 4 bases from V and 7 bases from J; junction bases left unmatched: 7. This CDR3 contains 14 residues. The CDR3 nucleotides are TGTGCCAGCAGCCTTTCGGACAGGGGGGTTGAAGCTTTCTTT. Amino acid sequence: CASSLSDRGVEAFF.

The chain joins TRBV28 to TRBJ2-1, with 8 bases fitting TRBD2. This CDR3 is built from 15 residues. The ends lost 2 bases at V and 6 bases at J; junction bases unmatched: 6. Germline lookup yields CDR1 MDHEN and CDR2 SYDVKM. The CDR3 bases are TGTGCCAGCAGTTTACTGAATAGCGGGACCAATGAGCAGTTCTTC. This codes for CASSLLNSGTNEQFF.

The J gene is TRBJ2-2, the V gene TRBV18; 8 bases are shared with TRBD1. CDR1 and CDR2 (germline): KGHSH, LQKENI. Unmatched junction bases numbered 4, after V lost 6 bases and J lost 1 base. The CDR3 is 15 amino acids. The CDR3 bases are TGTGCCAGCTCGCCTACAGGGGGGAACACCGGGGAGCTGTTTTTT. It specifies CASSPTGGNTGELFF.

The chain couples TRBV4-2 to TRBJ2-2, with TRBD1 matching 8 bases. With 3 bases clipped from V and 4 bases from J, the junction kept 10 bases outside the gene matches. The CDR3 is 17 residues long. Germline CDR1 reads LGHNA; CDR2 reads YNFKEQ. CDR3 sequence reads: CASSQDFPTGVTGELFF. CDR3 nucleotide sequence: TGTGCCAGCAGCCAGGACTTTCCGACAGGGGTCACCGGGGAGCTGTTTTTT.

This clone was observed a single time. This sequence joins TRBV5-5 and TRBJ1-1; TRBD1 matches at 7 bases. Unmatched junction bases numbered 15, after V lost 1 base and J lost 0 bases. CDR1 is SGHKS, CDR2 YYEKEE, per germline (reference sequence). This CDR3 contains 19 residues. This CDR3 reads CASSLIGTAQWALNTEAFF. CDR3 nucleotides: TGTGCCAGCAGCTTGATAGGGACAGCCCAGTGGGCCTTGAACACTGAAGCTTTCTTT.

This sequence joins TRBV9 and TRBJ2-7; D may be TRBD2 (5 bases). CDR1 and CDR2 from the germline V gene are SGDLS and YYNGEE. Trimming took off 3 bases at V and 2 bases at J, with 18 bases between the two ends. The CDR3 runs 16 residues. Here the CDR3 DNA reads TGTGCCAGCAGCGAGCAAGATGAGGGCGGTACCTACGAGCAGTACTTC. This gives the protein CASSEQDEGGTYEQYF.

The CDR3 nucleotides read TGTGCCAGCAGCTTAGGTACCTCAGGGCTTCATCAGCCCCAGCATTTT. Amino acids: CASSLGTSGLHQPQHF. The chain couples TRBV7-8 to TRBJ1-5, with D maybe TRBD1 (5 bases). Germline CDR1 SGHVS, CDR2 FQNEAQ. Deletions cut 1 base from V and 5 bases from J, with 15 bases between. This CDR3 contains 16 residues.

The gene calls are TRBV13 and TRBJ2-6; D not resolved. From germline, CDR1 is PRHDT and CDR2 FYEKMQ (reference sequence). V was shortened by 3 bases and J by 0 bases, with 6 bases between the two germline ends. This CDR3 comprises 15 residues. CDR3 nucleotide sequence: TGTGCCAGCAGCTTCCCTAGCTCTGGGGCCAACGTCCTGACTTTC. It specifies CASSFPSSGANVLTF.

The V call is TRBV27, the J call TRBJ2-3, with TRBD2 matching 10 bases. V was clipped by 5 bases and J by 4 bases; unmatched bases: 9. Per the germline V gene, CDR1 is MNHEY and CDR2 is SMNVEV (reference sequence). The CDR3 totals 16 residues. This chain's CDR3 is CASSPLAGEGADTQYF. CDR3 in DNA: TGTGCCAGCAGTCCTCTAGCGGGAGAGGGCGCAGATACGCAGTATTTT.

The CDR3 DNA reads as TGTGCCAGCCAGGGACAGTCGAACACCGGGGAGCTGTTTTTT. Residues: CASQGQSNTGELFF. V and J are TRBV9 and TRBJ2-2; 7 bases are a match to TRBD1. CDR1 SGDLS and CDR2 YYNGEE come from the germline V gene. The CDR3 spans 14 residues. The ends lost 7 bases at V and 0 bases at J; junction bases unmatched: 3.

The chain carries TRBV20-1 and TRBJ1-2; D uncertain. The CDR3 loop spans 10 amino acids. With 8 bases removed from V and 2 bases from J, the gap between germline ends came to 6 bases. Germline-derived CDR1 and CDR2 are DFQATT and SNEGSKA (reference sequence). The chain's CDR3 is CSTRNYGYTF. CDR3 DNA sequence: TGCAGTACAAGGAACTATGGCTACACCTTC.

CDR3 in amino acids: CASSGAGGITGELFF. The CDR3 DNA sequence: TGCGCCAGCAGTGGGGCGGGAGGAATCACCGGGGAGCTGTTTTTT. This sequence joins TRBV10-2 and TRBJ2-2; TRBD2 aligns across 8 bases. J was trimmed by 4 bases and V by 4 bases; bases with no gene match: 5. This CDR3 has 15 amino acids. Per the germline V gene, CDR1 is WSHSY and CDR2 is SAAADI.

This clone was observed a single time. The rearrangement links TRBV7-9 to TRBJ2-7; D ambiguous. V lost 1 base to trimming and J lost 3 bases, with 13 bases between them. The CDR3 runs to 15 residues. Germline V gene data show CDR1 as SEHNR and CDR2 as FQNEAQ (reference sequence). CDR3 nucleotide sequence: TGTGCCAGCAGCTTAGGATCAAGGGTGGGCTACGAGCAGTACTTC. This translates into CASSLGSRVGYEQYF.

This sequence joins TRBV9 and TRBJ1-1; TRBD1 might be the D (5 bases). The V gene lost 3 bases and the J gene lost 1 base, with 19 bases spanning the gap. The germline gives CDR1 SGDLS, CDR2 YYNGEE. The CDR3 has 17 amino acids. The CDR3 DNA sequence: TGTGCCAGCAGCGCGGGACCGCACTTGCCTCCGAACACTGAAGCTTTCTTT. Its translation is CASSAGPHLPPNTEAFF.

V and J are TRBV30 and TRBJ2-7; unclear D gene. Germline CDR1 and CDR2: GTSNPN and SVGIG (reference sequence). The germline V and J ends were trimmed by 2 bases and 0 bases, with 2 bases remaining between them. The CDR3 runs to 11 residues. CDR3: CAWSFSYEQYF. The CDR3 coding sequence is TGTGCCTGGAGTTTCTCCTACGAGCAGTACTTC. Combining the CDR3 with reference TRBV30 and TRBJ2-7 gives the whole variable domain SQTIHQWPATLVQPVGSPLSLECTVEGTSNPNLYWYRQAAGRGLQLLFYSVGIGQISSEVPQNLSASRPQDRQFILSSKKLLLSDSGFYLCAWSFSYEQYFGPGTRLTVT.